Below are 10 T cell receptor beta chains sequenced from a single sample in a study of human CD4 T cells and Enterobacteriaceae (dated by TCRdb to the early 2020s). The library was produced with the immunoSEQ multiplex PCR assay. Imported from immuneACCESS, the table was reduced by TCRdb to in-frame sequences with V and J called. These copies leave out some clones; in studies compared against another copy, an unresolved V gene accounts for under half, and the cause of the remainder is not known. A total of fewer than 35,000 clones appear in this sample, 70% to 90% of them only once. The ten largest clones capture around 0.88% of the sample. Memory CD4+ T cells, defined as all CD4+ cells except CD45RA+CCR7+CD95- naive cells, were FACS-sorted on a FACSAria III to over 95% purity. The sample consisted of memory CD4+ T cells from blood. In light of the paper, this sample's cell subset or site label describes: total memory CD4 T cells sorted directly ex vivo, unstimulated. These receptors all stem from a human donor in good health.

The gene calls are TRBV21-1 and TRBJ2-7; TRBD2 is taken as the D call from the table, unchecked against the DNA. TRBV21-1 constitutes a pseudogene. The CDR3 totals 13 residues. The CDR3 DNA reads as TGTGCCAGCAGCAAATGGGCGGGAAGCGAGCAGTACTTC. It translates to CASSKWAGSEQYF.

The rearrangement links TRBV20-1 to TRBJ2-5; no clear D gene. Deletions cut 3 bases from V and 7 bases from J, with 9 bases between. Germline V gene data show CDR1 as DFQATT and CDR2 as SNEGSKA (reference sequence). CDR3 length equals 11 residues. As DNA, the CDR3 is TGCAGTGCTAGCGGATCGGGGACCCAGTACTTC. Protein: CSASGSGTQYF.

This clone has only a few counts. The chain combines TRBV5-6 with TRBJ2-1; TRBD1 might be the D (6 bases). Germline V CDR1 and CDR2: SGHDT, YYEEEE. The CDR3 runs 16 residues. V was clipped by 1 base and J by 0 bases, with 11 bases between them. For the CDR3, the DNA is TGTGCCAGCAGCTTGCGGACAGTTAGCTCCTACAATGAGCAGTTCTTC. Translated, it gives CASSLRTVSSYNEQFF.

The chain has TRBV11-2 and TRBJ2-1; D gene uncertain. This CDR3 has 14 residues. With 0 bases removed from V and 5 bases from J, the gap between germline ends came to 8 bases. Germline CDR1 reads SGHAT; CDR2 reads FQNNGV. The chain's CDR3 is CASSLDLRNNEQFF. CDR3 nucleotides: TGTGCCAGCAGCTTAGATCTGCGGAACAATGAGCAGTTCTTC.

Only a few counts were recorded for this clone. The chain carries TRBV5-1 and TRBJ1-2; perhaps TRBD1 as D (5 bases). This CDR3 has 12 amino acids. Germline assignment: CDR1 SGHRS and CDR2 YFSETQ. Trimming shortened V by 0 bases and J by 8 bases, and 8 bases separated the two germline ends. CDR3 DNA: TGCGCCAGCAGCTTGGAGGGACCCGGCTACACCTTC. Its protein product is CASSLEGPGYTF.

The chain uses TRBV2 and TRBJ2-3; the D is unclear. In germline, CDR1 is SNHLY, CDR2 FYNNEI. V was pared by 7 bases and J by 2 bases, with 13 bases between. This CDR3 region has 14 residues. CDR3 nucleotides: TGTGCCAGCATGGTCCGCATGACCACAGATACGCAGTATTTT. This encodes CASMVRMTTDTQYF.

V usage is TRBV4-1 and J usage is TRBJ2-2; D gene ambiguous. V lost 5 bases to trimming and J lost 5 bases, with 15 bases between them. Germline V gene sequence: CDR1 MGHRA, CDR2 YSYEKL. This CDR3 is 15 amino acids long. The CDR3 region is CASSSKSRETGELFF. In DNA form, the CDR3 reads TGCGCCAGCAGCTCAAAGTCAAGAGAAACCGGGGAGCTGTTTTTT.

V is TRBV2 and J is TRBJ2-7, with a tentative D call TRBD2 (7 bases). This CDR3 comprises 17 residues. V was clipped by 4 bases and J by 3 bases, with 22 bases between them. Germline CDR1 and CDR2: SNHLY and FYNNEI. CDR3 DNA: TGTGCCAGCAGTGTCACGACCATCGGGGAGGGGGACTACGAGCAGTACTTC. It encodes CASSVTTIGEGDYEQYF.

The J gene is TRBJ1-5, the V gene TRBV4-2; unclear D gene. V gave up 0 bases and J gave up 3 bases, with 9 bases separating them. Germline assignment: CDR1 LGHNA and CDR2 YNFKEQ. The CDR3 extends over 15 amino acids. CDR3: CASSQDLLTNQPQHF. CDR3 nucleotides: TGTGCCAGCAGCCAAGATCTGCTCACCAATCAGCCCCAGCATTTT.

The chain recombines TRBV7-8 with TRBJ2-2; no firm D call. The CDR3 runs 12 residues. Between the trimmed V and J ends, which lost 6 bases and 5 bases, there was a span of 7 bases. Germline CDR1 is SGHVS and CDR2 is FQNEAQ. This CDR3 reads CASSYTTGELFF. The CDR3 DNA reads as TGTGCCAGCAGTTACACAACCGGGGAGCTGTTTTTT.